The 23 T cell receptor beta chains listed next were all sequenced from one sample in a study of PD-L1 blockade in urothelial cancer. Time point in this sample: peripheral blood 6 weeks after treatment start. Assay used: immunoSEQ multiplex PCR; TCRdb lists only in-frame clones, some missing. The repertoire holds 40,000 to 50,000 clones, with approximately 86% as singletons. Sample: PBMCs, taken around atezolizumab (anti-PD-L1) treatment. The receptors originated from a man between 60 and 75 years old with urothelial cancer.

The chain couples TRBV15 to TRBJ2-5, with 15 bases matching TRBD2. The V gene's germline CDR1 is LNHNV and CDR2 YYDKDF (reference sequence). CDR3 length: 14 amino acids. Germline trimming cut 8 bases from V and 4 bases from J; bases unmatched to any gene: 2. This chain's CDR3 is CATGTSGGPETQYF. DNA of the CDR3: TGTGCCACCGGGACTAGCGGGGGGCCAGAGACCCAGTACTTC.

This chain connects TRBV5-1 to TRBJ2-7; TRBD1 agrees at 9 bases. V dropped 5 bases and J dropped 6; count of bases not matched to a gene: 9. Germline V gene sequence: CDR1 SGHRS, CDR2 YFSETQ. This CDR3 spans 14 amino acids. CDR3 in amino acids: CASRNRDREGEQYF. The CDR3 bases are TGCGCCAGCAGAAACCGGGACAGGGAGGGCGAGCAGTACTTC.

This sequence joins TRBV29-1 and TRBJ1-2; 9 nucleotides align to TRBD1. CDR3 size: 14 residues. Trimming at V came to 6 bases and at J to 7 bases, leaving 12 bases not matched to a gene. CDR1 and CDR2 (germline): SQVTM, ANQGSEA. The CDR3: CSVGDLGQGAGYTF. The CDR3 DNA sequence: TGCAGCGTGGGGGACTTGGGACAGGGTGCTGGCTACACCTTC.

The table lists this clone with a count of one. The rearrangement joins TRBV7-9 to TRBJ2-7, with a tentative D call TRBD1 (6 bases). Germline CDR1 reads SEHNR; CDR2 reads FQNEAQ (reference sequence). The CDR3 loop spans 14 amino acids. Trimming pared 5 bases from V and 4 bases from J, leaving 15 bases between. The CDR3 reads CASSRGHGPYEQYF. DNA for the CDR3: TGTGCCAGCAGCCGGGGACACGGACCTTACGAGCAGTACTTC.

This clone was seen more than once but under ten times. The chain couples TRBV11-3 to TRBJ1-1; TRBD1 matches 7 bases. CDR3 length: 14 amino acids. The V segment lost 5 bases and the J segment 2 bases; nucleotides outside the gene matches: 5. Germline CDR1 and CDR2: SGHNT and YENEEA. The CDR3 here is CASSPHRGNTEAFF. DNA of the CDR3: TGTGCCAGCAGCCCGCACAGGGGTAACACTGAAGCTTTCTTT.

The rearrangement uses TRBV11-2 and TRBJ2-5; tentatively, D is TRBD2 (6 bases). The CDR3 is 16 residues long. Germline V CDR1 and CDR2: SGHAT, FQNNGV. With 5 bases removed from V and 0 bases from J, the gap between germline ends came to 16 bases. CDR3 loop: CASSLHPAGYQETQYF. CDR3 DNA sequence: TGTGCCAGCAGCCTACACCCCGCGGGGTACCAAGAGACCCAGTACTTC.

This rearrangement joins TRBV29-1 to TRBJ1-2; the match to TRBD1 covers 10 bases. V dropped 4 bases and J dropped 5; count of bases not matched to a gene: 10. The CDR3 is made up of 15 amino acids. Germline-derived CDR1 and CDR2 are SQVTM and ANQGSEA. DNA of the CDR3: TGCAGCGTTGGGGATTGGGGACAGGGGAGTTATGGCTACACCTTC. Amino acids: CSVGDWGQGSYGYTF.

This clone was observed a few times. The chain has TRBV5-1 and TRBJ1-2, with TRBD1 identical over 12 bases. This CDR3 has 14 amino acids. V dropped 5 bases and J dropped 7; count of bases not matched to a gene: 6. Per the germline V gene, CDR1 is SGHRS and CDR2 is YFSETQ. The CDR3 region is CASRSRDRGPGYTF. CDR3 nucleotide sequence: TGCGCCAGCAGATCCCGGGACAGGGGGCCTGGCTACACCTTC.

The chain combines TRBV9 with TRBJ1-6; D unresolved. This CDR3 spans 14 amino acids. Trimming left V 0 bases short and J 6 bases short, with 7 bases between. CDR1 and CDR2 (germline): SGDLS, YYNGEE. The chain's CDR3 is CASSVEQTNSPLHF. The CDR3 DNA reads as TGTGCCAGCAGCGTAGAACAGACTAATTCACCCCTCCACTTT.

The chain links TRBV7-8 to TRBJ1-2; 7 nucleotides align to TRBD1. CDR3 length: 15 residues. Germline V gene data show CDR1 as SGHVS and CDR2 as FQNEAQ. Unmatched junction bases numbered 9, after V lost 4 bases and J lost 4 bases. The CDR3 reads CASSSTGDSLYGYTF. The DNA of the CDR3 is TGTGCCAGCAGCTCAACAGGGGACTCACTCTATGGCTACACCTTC.

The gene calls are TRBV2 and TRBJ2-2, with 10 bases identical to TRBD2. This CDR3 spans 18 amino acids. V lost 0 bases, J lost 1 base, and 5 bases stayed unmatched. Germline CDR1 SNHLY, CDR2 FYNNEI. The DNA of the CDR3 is TGTGCCAGCAGTGAAGCGTCTAGCGGGGGCCTGAACACCGGGGAGCTGTTTTTT. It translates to CASSEASSGGLNTGELFF.

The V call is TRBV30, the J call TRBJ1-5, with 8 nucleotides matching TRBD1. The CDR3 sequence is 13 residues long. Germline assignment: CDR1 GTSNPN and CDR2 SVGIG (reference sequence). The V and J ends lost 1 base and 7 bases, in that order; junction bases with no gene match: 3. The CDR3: CAWSAAGGQPQHF. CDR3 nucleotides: TGTGCCTGGAGTGCGGCAGGGGGCCAGCCCCAGCATTTT.

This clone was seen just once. The CDR3 nucleotides are TGTGCCAGCTCACCGGGGACAGAAAATCAGCCCCAGCATTTT. It specifies CASSPGTENQPQHF. The chain has TRBV18 and TRBJ1-5; 7 bases line up with TRBD1. With 3 bases clipped from V and 4 bases from J, the junction kept 3 bases outside the gene matches. The germline V gene has CDR1 KGHSH and CDR2 LQKENI. This CDR3 is built from 14 residues.

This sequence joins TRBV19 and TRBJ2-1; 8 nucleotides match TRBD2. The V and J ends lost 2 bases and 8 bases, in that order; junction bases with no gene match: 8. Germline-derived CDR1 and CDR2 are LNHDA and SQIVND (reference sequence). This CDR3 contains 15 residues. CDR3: CASSIMAGGMYEQFF. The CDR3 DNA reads TGTGCCAGTAGTATAATGGCGGGGGGTATGTATGAGCAGTTCTTC.

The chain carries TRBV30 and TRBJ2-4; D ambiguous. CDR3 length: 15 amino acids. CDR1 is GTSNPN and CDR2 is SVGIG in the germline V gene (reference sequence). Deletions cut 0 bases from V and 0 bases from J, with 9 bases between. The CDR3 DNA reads TGTGCCTGGAGTGTTCCCTTATTAGCCAAAAACATTCAGTACTTC. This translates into CAWSVPLLAKNIQYF.

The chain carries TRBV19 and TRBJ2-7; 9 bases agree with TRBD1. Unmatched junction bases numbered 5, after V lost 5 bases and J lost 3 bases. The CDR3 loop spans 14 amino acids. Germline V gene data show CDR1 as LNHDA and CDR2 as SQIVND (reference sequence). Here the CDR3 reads CASSLGTGNYEQYF. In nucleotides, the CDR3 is TGTGCCAGTAGTCTCGGGACAGGGAACTACGAGCAGTACTTC.

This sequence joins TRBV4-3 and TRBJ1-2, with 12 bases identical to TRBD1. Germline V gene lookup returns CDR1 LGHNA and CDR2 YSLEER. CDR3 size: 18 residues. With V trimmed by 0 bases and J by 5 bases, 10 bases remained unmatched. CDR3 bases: TGCGCCAGCAGCCAAGATCTGCTGGGACAGGGGGCTTGGTATGGCTACACCTTC. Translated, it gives CASSQDLLGQGAWYGYTF.

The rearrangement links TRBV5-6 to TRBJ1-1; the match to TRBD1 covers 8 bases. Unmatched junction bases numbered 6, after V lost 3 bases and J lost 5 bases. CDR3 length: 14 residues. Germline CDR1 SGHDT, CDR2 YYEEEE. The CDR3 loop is CASSSQGAGTEAFF. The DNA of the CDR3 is TGTGCCAGCAGCTCGCAGGGGGCAGGAACTGAAGCTTTCTTT.

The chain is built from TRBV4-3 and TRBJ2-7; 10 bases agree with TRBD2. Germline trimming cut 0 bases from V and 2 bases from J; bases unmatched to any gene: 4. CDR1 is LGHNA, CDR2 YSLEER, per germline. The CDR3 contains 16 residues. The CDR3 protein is CASSQDVLAGTYEQYF. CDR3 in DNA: TGCGCCAGCAGCCAAGATGTACTAGCGGGAACCTACGAGCAGTACTTC.

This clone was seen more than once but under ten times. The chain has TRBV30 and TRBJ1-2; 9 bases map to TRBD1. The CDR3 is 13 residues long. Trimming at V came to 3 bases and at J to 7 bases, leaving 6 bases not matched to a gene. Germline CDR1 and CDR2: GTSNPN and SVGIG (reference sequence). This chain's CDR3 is CAWSGQGRGGYTF. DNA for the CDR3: TGTGCCTGGAGCGGACAGGGGCGGGGTGGCTACACCTTC.

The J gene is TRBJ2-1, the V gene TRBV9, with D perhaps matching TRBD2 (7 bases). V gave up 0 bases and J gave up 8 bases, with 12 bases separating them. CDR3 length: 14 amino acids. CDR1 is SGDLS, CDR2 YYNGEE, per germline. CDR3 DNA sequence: TGTGCCAGCAGCGTAGTCGGGGGGCAGTATGAGCAGTTCTTC. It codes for CASSVVGGQYEQFF.

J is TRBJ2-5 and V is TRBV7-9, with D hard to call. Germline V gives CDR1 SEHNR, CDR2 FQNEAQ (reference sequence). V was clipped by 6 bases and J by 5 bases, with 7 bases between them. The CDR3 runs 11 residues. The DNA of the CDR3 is TGTGCCAGCAGTTCCCTGGAGACCCAGTACTTC. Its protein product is CASSSLETQYF.

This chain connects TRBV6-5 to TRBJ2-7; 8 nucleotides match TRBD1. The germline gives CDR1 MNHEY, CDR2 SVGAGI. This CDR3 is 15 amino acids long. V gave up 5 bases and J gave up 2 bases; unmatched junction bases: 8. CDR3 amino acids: CASSRQGLGTYEQYF. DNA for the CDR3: TGTGCCAGCAGTAGACAGGGGTTGGGGACCTACGAGCAGTACTTC.